These T cell receptor beta chains were read from a single sample in a study of graft-versus-host responses after intestinal transplantation. The table came from immunoSEQ multiplex PCR; TCRdb's copy has only in-frame clones and leaves some out. The sample lists under 25,000 clones, around nine tenths occurring once. Sequencing used PBMCs, obtained approximately 240 days after intestinal transplant. These receptors came from a human patient who received an intestinal transplant, so some T cells may come from the graft donor. Both conserved end residues are part of each CDR3. The D gene is left open where the match is weak. The size of a clone is reported for some rows only, either as once, few or many, or as a class for expanded clones.

J gene: TRBJ2-7; clone size: -; V gene: TRBV12-5; D gene: -; CDR3 DNA: TGTGCTAGTGGTTTGGTACAGGACGAGCAGTACTTC; CDR3 protein: CASGLVQDEQYF
J gene: TRBJ2-1; clone size: -; V gene: TRBV4-1; D gene: TRBD2; CDR3 DNA: TGCGCCAGCAGCCAAGCCGGGACTAGCGGGGGGCCGAAGAATGAGCAGTTCTTC; CDR3 protein: CASSQAGTSGGPKNEQFF
J gene: TRBJ2-7; clone size: -; V gene: TRBV19; D gene: TRBD1; CDR3 DNA: TGTGCCAGTAGTAAACCGACAGGGGGCGAATACGAGCAGTACTTC; CDR3 protein: CASSKPTGGEYEQYF
J gene: TRBJ2-7; clone size: -; V gene: TRBV7-6; D gene: -; CDR3 DNA: TGTGCCAGCAGCTTGGGCGGGGACGAGCAGTACTTC; CDR3 protein: CASSLGGDEQYF
J gene: TRBJ2-7; clone size: -; V gene: TRBV6-6; D gene: -; CDR3 DNA: TGTGCCAGCAGTTTGAACGAGCAGTACTTC; CDR3 protein: CASSLNEQYF
J gene: TRBJ2-1; clone size: -; V gene: TRBV9; D gene: -; CDR3 DNA: TGTGCCAGCAGCGTAGAACCATCCTGGAGTTACAATGAGCAGTTCTTC; CDR3 protein: CASSVEPSWSYNEQFF
J gene: TRBJ2-7; clone size: few; V gene: TRBV6-6; D gene: -; CDR3 DNA: TGTGCCAGCAGTTACGGCAAACCCTCCTACGAGCAGTACTTC; CDR3 protein: CASSYGKPSYEQYF
J gene: TRBJ2-2; clone size: -; V gene: TRBV19; D gene: -; CDR3 DNA: TGTGCCAGTAGTATAGATCTGGGGAGGACCGGGGAGCTGTTTTTT; CDR3 protein: CASSIDLGRTGELFF
J gene: TRBJ2-3; clone size: -; V gene: TRBV14; D gene: -; CDR3 DNA: TGTGCCAGCAGCCCCAACAGGAAAGATACGCAGTATTTT; CDR3 protein: CASSPNRKDTQYF
J gene: TRBJ2-3; clone size: -; V gene: TRBV6-4; D gene: TRBD1; CDR3 DNA: TGTGCCAGCAGTGATTCGGGACAGGGATCAGATACGCAGTATTTT; CDR3 protein: CASSDSGQGSDTQYF
J gene: TRBJ1-1; clone size: -; V gene: TRBV20-1; D gene: -; CDR3 DNA: TGCAGTGCTACGTGGCGGGAGGCGGCTTTCTTT; CDR3 protein: CSATWREAAFF
J gene: TRBJ2-1; clone size: -; V gene: TRBV9; D gene: TRBD2; CDR3 DNA: TGTGCCAGCAGCCCGCCCTATAGCGGGGTTGAGCAGTTCTTC; CDR3 protein: CASSPPYSGVEQFF
J gene: TRBJ2-3; clone size: -; V gene: TRBV6-1; D gene: -; CDR3 DNA: TGTGCCAGCAACACGGGGGACTCTAGCACAGATACGCAGTATTTT; CDR3 protein: CASNTGDSSTDTQYF
J gene: TRBJ1-4; clone size: -; V gene: TRBV29-1; D gene: TRBD1; CDR3 DNA: TGCAGCGTTGACAGGGGGCGGATGGGTGAAAAACTGTTTTTT; CDR3 protein: CSVDRGRMGEKLFF
J gene: TRBJ1-1; clone size: -; V gene: TRBV27; D gene: -; CDR3 DNA: TGTGCCAGCAGTTCTTTAAGGGACACGACAAACACTGAAGCTTTCTTT; CDR3 protein: CASSSLRDTTNTEAFF
J gene: TRBJ1-1; clone size: once; V gene: TRBV10-3; D gene: -; CDR3 DNA: TGTGTCGTTCTCGGACGGTCAGGTTCTGAAGCTTTCTTT; CDR3 protein: CVVLGRSGSEAFF
J gene: TRBJ1-2; clone size: few; V gene: TRBV6-5; D gene: -; CDR3 DNA: TGTGCCAGCAGTTACCGCGACAGAGTAGACTATGGCTACACCTTC; CDR3 protein: CASSYRDRVDYGYTF
J gene: TRBJ1-6; clone size: -; V gene: TRBV9; D gene: TRBD1; CDR3 DNA: TGTGCCAGCAGCGTACACAGGGGGCCTTCTTCAAGCTCCTATAATTCACCCCTCCACTTT; CDR3 protein: CASSVHRGPSSSSYNSPLHF
J gene: TRBJ2-7; clone size: -; V gene: TRBV18; D gene: TRBD2; CDR3 DNA: TGTGCCAGCTCACCACCTAGGGGAGGGCCGGGCTACGAGCAGTACTTC; CDR3 protein: CASSPPRGGPGYEQYF
J gene: TRBJ2-7; clone size: -; V gene: TRBV20-1; D gene: TRBD2; CDR3 DNA: TGCAGTGCTCCGGGGGGGTACGAGCAGTACTTC; CDR3 protein: CSAPGGYEQYF
J gene: TRBJ2-3; clone size: -; V gene: TRBV11-3; D gene: -; CDR3 DNA: TGTGCCAGCAGCTTATGGGTGTTGGGGGGGGCGGGCCCAGATACGCAGTATTTT; CDR3 protein: CASSLWVLGGAGPDTQYF
J gene: TRBJ2-7; clone size: -; V gene: TRBV11-2; D gene: -; CDR3 DNA: TGTGCCAGCAGCCCTAACCCGGGTCCCCCATGGAACTACGAGCAGTACTTC; CDR3 protein: CASSPNPGPPWNYEQYF
J gene: TRBJ2-2; clone size: -; V gene: TRBV10-2; D gene: -; CDR3 DNA: TGCGCCAGCAGTGAGTCGCCTGTTGGGGTTCCTGCTTACGGGGAGCTGTTTTTT; CDR3 protein: CASSESPVGVPAYGELFF
J gene: TRBJ2-7; clone size: -; V gene: TRBV10-1; D gene: -; CDR3 DNA: TGCGCCAGCAGAATAGGGGGGAGCTCCTACGAGCAGTACTTC; CDR3 protein: CASRIGGSSYEQYF
J gene: TRBJ2-5; clone size: -; V gene: TRBV6-1; D gene: -; CDR3 DNA: TGTGCCAGCAGTGAAGCCCCCCGAGGGGCCCAGTACTTC; CDR3 protein: CASSEAPRGAQYF
J gene: TRBJ1-4; clone size: -; V gene: TRBV7-9; D gene: -; CDR3 DNA: TGTGCCAGCAGCTTAGGATCGGGAGAACTGTTTTTT; CDR3 protein: CASSLGSGELFF
J gene: TRBJ1-3; clone size: few; V gene: TRBV7-9; D gene: -; CDR3 DNA: TGTGCCAGCAGCTTCCTTCCGGGGACACTTTACTCTGGAAACACCATATATTTT; CDR3 protein: CASSFLPGTLYSGNTIYF
J gene: TRBJ1-2; clone size: -; V gene: TRBV4-1; D gene: -; CDR3 DNA: TGCGCCAGCAGCCAAGGACGAGGAGGCTACACCTTC; CDR3 protein: CASSQGRGGYTF
J gene: TRBJ2-1; clone size: -; V gene: TRBV7-9; D gene: -; CDR3 DNA: TGTGCCAGCAGCTTAGTTTGGGGGGCCCTCTCCTACAATGAGCAGTTCTTC; CDR3 protein: CASSLVWGALSYNEQFF
J gene: TRBJ2-5; clone size: -; V gene: TRBV5-6; D gene: -; CDR3 DNA: TGTGCCAGCAGCTTTGGGGGTTCCGTGGAGAGCCAGTACTTC; CDR3 protein: CASSFGGSVESQYF
J gene: TRBJ1-3; clone size: once; V gene: TRBV5-1; D gene: TRBD1; CDR3 DNA: TGCGCCAGCAGCTTTGGGACAGGCGGCGGATACACCATATATTTT; CDR3 protein: CASSFGTGGGYTIYF
J gene: TRBJ1-6; clone size: -; V gene: TRBV11-2; D gene: -; CDR3 DNA: TGTGCCAGCAGCTTATGGGGGGAGACGAATTCACCCCTCCACTTT; CDR3 protein: CASSLWGETNSPLHF
J gene: TRBJ2-7; clone size: -; V gene: TRBV10-3; D gene: TRBD2; CDR3 DNA: TGTGCCATCAGTGAGTCAGCTAGCGGGGGTATTTCCGAGCAGTACTTC; CDR3 protein: CAISESASGGISEQYF
J gene: TRBJ2-7; clone size: few; V gene: TRBV2; D gene: TRBD1; CDR3 DNA: TGTGCCAGCAGTGGGACAGGGGGCATGACCTACGAGCAGTACTTC; CDR3 protein: CASSGTGGMTYEQYF
J gene: TRBJ1-1; clone size: -; V gene: TRBV7-9; D gene: -; CDR3 DNA: TGTGCCAGCAGTTCTACCCAAGGTTCAGCTTTCTTT; CDR3 protein: CASSSTQGSAFF
J gene: TRBJ2-3; clone size: -; V gene: TRBV7-9; D gene: -; CDR3 DNA: TGTGCCAGCACCCAGCGGTTTGCGGGCGATACGCAGTATTTT; CDR3 protein: CASTQRFAGDTQYF
J gene: TRBJ1-6; clone size: -; V gene: TRBV6-6; D gene: -; CDR3 DNA: TGTGCCAGCAGTTACGACGGCGATGGGGATTCACCCCTCCACTTT; CDR3 protein: CASSYDGDGDSPLHF
J gene: TRBJ2-2; clone size: -; V gene: TRBV7-2; D gene: TRBD1; CDR3 DNA: TGTGCCAGCAGCGGACAGGGTTTCACCGGGGAGCTGTTTTTT; CDR3 protein: CASSGQGFTGELFF
J gene: TRBJ2-5; clone size: -; V gene: TRBV5-6; D gene: -; CDR3 DNA: TGTGCCAGCAATCCCGCCGGGGGAGAGACCCAGTACTTC; CDR3 protein: CASNPAGGETQYF
J gene: TRBJ2-6; clone size: few; V gene: TRBV6-9; D gene: -; CDR3 DNA: TGTGCCAGCAGTGCCCAGTGGGGGGACGGGGCCAACGTCCTGACTTTC; CDR3 protein: CASSAQWGDGANVLTF
J gene: TRBJ2-1; clone size: -; V gene: TRBV5-6; D gene: -; CDR3 DNA: TGTGCCAGCAGCTCGCCGGCAGGGGTGTCTTTCTACAATGAGCAGTTCTTC; CDR3 protein: CASSSPAGVSFYNEQFF
J gene: TRBJ2-1; clone size: -; V gene: TRBV9; D gene: -; CDR3 DNA: TGTGCCAGCAGTGAATCTAACGATGAGCAGTTCTTC; CDR3 protein: CASSESNDEQFF
J gene: TRBJ1-1; clone size: -; V gene: TRBV5-6; D gene: TRBD1; CDR3 DNA: TGTGCCAGCAGCCGGCCGATTCGACAGGGGATTGTTGAAGCTTTCTTT; CDR3 protein: CASSRPIRQGIVEAFF
J gene: TRBJ2-2; clone size: -; V gene: TRBV9; D gene: -; CDR3 DNA: TGTGCCAGCAGCATATCCGGGGAGCTGTTTTTT; CDR3 protein: CASSISGELFF
J gene: TRBJ2-2; clone size: -; V gene: TRBV27; D gene: -; CDR3 DNA: TGTGCCAGCGGGGGGCCCCCCGGGGAGCTGTTTTTT; CDR3 protein: CASGGPPGELFF
J gene: TRBJ1-6; clone size: -; V gene: TRBV7-9; D gene: TRBD1; CDR3 DNA: TGTGCCAGCAGCTTGGGGACAGGGTATAATTCACCCCTCCACTTT; CDR3 protein: CASSLGTGYNSPLHF
J gene: TRBJ2-3; clone size: few; V gene: TRBV29-1; D gene: TRBD2; CDR3 DNA: TGCAGCGTTGAGTCGTGGGCTAGCGGGGGGGTCGCCACAGATACGCAGTATTTT; CDR3 protein: CSVESWASGGVATDTQYF
J gene: TRBJ1-5; clone size: -; V gene: TRBV5-1; D gene: -; CDR3 DNA: TGCGCCAGCAGCTTGTTCCGTGGCAATCAGCCCCAGCATTTT; CDR3 protein: CASSLFRGNQPQHF
J gene: TRBJ2-5; clone size: -; V gene: TRBV11-2; D gene: -; CDR3 DNA: TGTGCCAGCAGCTTAGTCCCGTTGAGTAGGGGCCCGAGACAAGAGACCCAGTACTTC; CDR3 protein: CASSLVPLSRGPRQETQYF
J gene: TRBJ2-5; clone size: -; V gene: TRBV27; D gene: -; CDR3 DNA: TGTGCCAGCAGTTGGGAAATCCTAGGGGGGGGCCTCCAAGAGACCCAGTACTTC; CDR3 protein: CASSWEILGGGLQETQYF
J gene: TRBJ1-3; clone size: once; V gene: TRBV4-1; D gene: -; CDR3 DNA: TGCGCCAGCAGCCAGATAAGGCCGAACCTTCACTCTGGAAACACCATATATTTT; CDR3 protein: CASSQIRPNLHSGNTIYF
J gene: TRBJ1-1; clone size: -; V gene: TRBV4-3; D gene: -; CDR3 DNA: TGCGCCAGCAGCCAAGATACGGGGGCCGTGACTGAAGCTTTCTTT; CDR3 protein: CASSQDTGAVTEAFF
J gene: TRBJ1-5; clone size: -; V gene: TRBV5-1; D gene: TRBD1; CDR3 DNA: TGCGCCAGCAGCCCGGGACAGGGAGGATTTTACGCCCAGCATTTT; CDR3 protein: CASSPGQGGFYAQHF
J gene: TRBJ2-7; clone size: -; V gene: TRBV13; D gene: TRBD2; CDR3 DNA: TGTGCCAGCAGCCAAGTTGTCTCTAGCGGGGGGGCTAGGTCCTACGAGCAGTACTTC; CDR3 protein: CASSQVVSSGGARSYEQYF